Many counts were recorded for the clone carrying this T cell receptor (beta chain). Its antigen is undetermined. Amplified TCR beta CDR3 regions came from RNA transcripts. A first-round RT-PCR of the TCR CDR3 used the HTBI primer set. TCRdb itself ran the multiplex PCR reads through MiXCR, one entry per CDR3 protein. The table records 300,000 to 350,000 distinct CDR3 sequences, 21% of them present only once. This sample stems from a study of T cells in Graves' hyperthyroidism and ophthalmopathy. Study-wide findings and caveats: A 13 V-J model separated ophthalmopathy from stable hyperthyroidism.

Absent ophthalmopathy progression within 18 months defined stable Graves' hyperthyroidism. Participants, patients aged 18 to 65, had newly diagnosed hyperthyroidism with a duration under 2 months. 8.5 to 10 ml of fresh peripheral blood supplied the PBMCs. The sequence was obtained from a woman between 50 and 59 years old with Graves' hyperthyroidism. Sequenced input: blood.

CDR3 DNA sequence: TGTGCCAGCAGGCCCCAGGACTACACCGGGGAGCTGTTTTTT. This translates into CASRPQDYTGELFF. This sequence joins TRBV5-8 and TRBJ2-2, with TRBD2 as a possible D gene (5 bases). The germline V and J ends were trimmed by 5 bases and 3 bases, with 11 bases remaining between them. The length of the CDR3 is 14 residues. Germline values: CDR1 SGHTS, CDR2 YDEGEE.